Listed here are 28 T cell receptor beta chains from one sample, sequenced in a study of CD4 T cells in relation to SARS-CoV-2 and coronaviruses. No antigen has been assigned to these receptors. Profiled with immunoSEQ multiplex PCR; TCRdb holds only in-frame clones, not every one. This table holds approximately 41,000 clones, around 74% found once. The specimen sequenced was memory CD4+ T cells from PBMCs, cultured in vitro. Receptors originate from an adult with COVID-19.

The chain has TRBV4-2 and TRBJ1-1; D is perhaps TRBD1 (6 bases). Trimming removed 2 bases from V and 1 base from J, with 11 bases in between. The CDR3 covers 15 residues. Germline assignment: CDR1 LGHNA and CDR2 YNFKEQ. In nucleotides, the CDR3 is TGTGCCAGCAGCCAAACAGGGATGGGGAACACTGAAGCTTTCTTT. Its protein product is CASSQTGMGNTEAFF.

V is TRBV5-4 and J is TRBJ2-7; D remains unclear. The germline CDR1 and CDR2 sequences are SGHNT and YYREEE (reference sequence). V dropped 0 bases and J dropped 2 bases, with 9 bases sitting between them. The CDR3 is made up of 14 amino acids. The CDR3 is CASSLGQPTYEQYF. In nucleotides, the CDR3 is TGTGCCAGCAGCTTGGGGCAGCCCACCTACGAGCAGTACTTC.

V is TRBV3-1 (or the pseudogene TRBV3-2) and J is TRBJ2-2; 7 bases map to TRBD2. V was clipped by 3 bases and J by 1 base; unmatched bases: 8. This CDR3 has 17 residues. Germline CDR1 and CDR2: LGHDT and YNNKEL (reference sequence). The CDR3 region has the DNA TGTGCCAGCAGCCACCAAGAGGGCGGGAGGAACACCGGGGAGCTGTTTTTT. This gives the protein CASSHQEGGRNTGELFF.

The V and J genes are TRBV19 and TRBJ1-5; D perhaps matches TRBD1 (5 bases). The CDR3 consists of 14 residues. CDR1 is LNHDA, CDR2 SQIVND, per germline (reference sequence). V dropped 9 bases and J dropped 4 bases, with 16 bases sitting between them. The CDR3 loop is CASFGTNRNQPQHF. CDR3 nucleotides: TGTGCCAGCTTCGGGACGAATCGGAATCAGCCCCAGCATTTT.

The chain recombines TRBV9 with TRBJ2-7, with D perhaps being TRBD1 or TRBD2 (5 bases each). Per germline, CDR1 SGDLS and CDR2 YYNGEE. V gave up 3 bases and J gave up 3 bases, with 16 bases separating them. The CDR3 is made up of 15 amino acids. The CDR3 is CASSAGEGWGYEQYF. The CDR3 coding sequence is TGTGCCAGCAGCGCCGGAGAGGGGTGGGGCTACGAGCAGTACTTC. The complete variable domain, with remaining parts taken from reference TRBV9 and TRBJ2-7, reads DSGVTQTPKHLITATGQRVTLRCSPRSGDLSVYWYQQSLDQGLQFLIQYYNGEERAKGNILERFSAQQFPDLHSELNLSSLELGDSALYFCASSAGEGWGYEQYFGPGTRLTVT.

CDR3 in amino acids: CASSSPSGAYNEQFF. Here the CDR3 DNA reads TGTGCCAGCAGTTCCCCTAGCGGGGCATACAATGAGCAGTTCTTC. The V call is TRBV28, the J call TRBJ2-1, with 9 bases lining up with TRBD2. CDR3 length equals 15 residues. Per germline, CDR1 MDHEN and CDR2 SYDVKM. With V trimmed by 4 bases and J by 4 bases, 5 bases remained unmatched.

The genes are TRBV5-1 and TRBJ2-1; D possibly corresponds to TRBD2 (6 bases). CDR3 size: 15 residues. V shed 4 bases and J shed 2 bases, with 13 bases lying between them. Per the germline V gene, CDR1 is SGHRS and CDR2 is YFSETQ. CDR3 bases: TGCGCCAGCAGCATAACTAGCAGTCCCTACAATGAGCAGTTCTTC. Its protein is CASSITSSPYNEQFF.

This chain links TRBV28 with TRBJ1-1; D is uncertain. Germline loops: CDR1 MDHEN, CDR2 SYDVKM. The CDR3 extends over 12 amino acids. V dropped 4 bases and J dropped 8 bases, with 11 bases sitting between them. DNA for the CDR3: TGTGCCAGCAGTTATGAACGGAAAGAAGCTTTCTTT. Encoded protein: CASSYERKEAFF.

The chain combines TRBV7-2 with TRBJ1-6; 7 bases are a match to TRBD1. Trimming took 2 bases from V and 7 from J; bases not matched to a gene: 5. The CDR3 is 15 residues long. Per germline, CDR1 SGHTA and CDR2 FQGNSA. The CDR3 bases are TGTGCCAGCAGCTTACGACAGGGAGGAAATTCACCCCTCCACTTT. Its translation is CASSLRQGGNSPLHF.

This chain links TRBV5-1 with TRBJ1-1; D call uncertain. The germline gives CDR1 SGHRS, CDR2 YFSETQ. The CDR3 is 13 residues long. The V end lost 2 bases, the J end lost 0 bases, and 5 bases lay between the germline ends. The CDR3 DNA follows: TGCGCCAGCAGCTTCGGGATGAACACTGAAGCTTTCTTT. It yields the protein CASSFGMNTEAFF.

V usage is TRBV7-2 and J usage is TRBJ2-5; D gene unclear. The CDR3 length is 13 residues. The germline V and J ends were trimmed by 3 bases and 5 bases, with 10 bases remaining between them. Per the germline V gene, CDR1 is SGHTA and CDR2 is FQGNSA. The CDR3 here is CASSLDQAETQYF. In DNA, the CDR3 is TGTGCCAGCAGCTTGGACCAGGCGGAGACCCAGTACTTC.

The chain has TRBV4-1 and TRBJ1-1; D unclear. V was shortened by 0 bases and J by 6 bases, with 17 bases between the two germline ends. CDR1 MGHRA and CDR2 YSYEKL come from the germline V gene. The CDR3 is made up of 16 amino acids. The CDR3 DNA is TGCGCCAGCAGCCAAGAAAGTAACGCGGGTCGCTCTGAAGCTTTCTTT. Protein: CASSQESNAGRSEAFF.

This rearrangement joins TRBV4-1 to TRBJ2-7; 8 positions match TRBD2. Germline-derived CDR1 and CDR2 are MGHRA and YSYEKL. V was clipped by 0 bases and J by 6 bases; unmatched bases: 4. The CDR3 has 14 residues. The CDR3 DNA sequence: TGCGCCAGCAGCCAAGAAGGACTAGCCGGCGAGCAGTACTTC. Protein: CASSQEGLAGEQYF.

V gene TRBV14 combines with J gene TRBJ2-1, with 10 bases lining up with TRBD2. The CDR3 is made up of 17 amino acids. J gave up 3 bases and V 4 bases, and 9 bases lay outside the gene matches. Germline V gene lookup returns CDR1 SGHDN and CDR2 FVKESK. CDR3 in amino acids: CASSRLWLAGVYNEQFF. The CDR3 DNA reads TGTGCCAGCAGCCGGCTTTGGCTAGCGGGAGTCTACAATGAGCAGTTCTTC.

The chain has TRBV27 and TRBJ2-1, with D tentatively TRBD2 (5 bases). V was cut by 4 bases and J by 2 bases, with 12 bases left in between. CDR1 and CDR2 from the germline V gene are MNHEY and SMNVEV (reference sequence). The CDR3 spans 15 residues. CDR3: CASSSETIAYNEQFF. Here the CDR3 DNA reads TGTGCCAGCAGTTCGGAGACTATCGCCTACAATGAGCAGTTCTTC.

The sample holds one count of this clone. This chain uses TRBV28 with TRBJ1-2, with D hard to call. V was trimmed by 6 bases and J by 5 bases, leaving 13 bases between them. Germline lookup yields CDR1 MDHEN and CDR2 SYDVKM. CDR3 length: 13 amino acids. The CDR3 reads CASSNGRTYGYTF. The CDR3 region has the DNA TGTGCCAGCAGCAACGGGCGGACTTATGGCTACACCTTC.

The chain recombines TRBV5-6 with TRBJ2-1; possible D gene TRBD2, 6 bases. V was pared by 4 bases and J by 9 bases, with 11 bases between. The CDR3 is 12 residues long. Germline values: CDR1 SGHDT, CDR2 YYEEEE. CDR3: CASSRGTGEQFF. The CDR3 nucleotides are TGTGCCAGCAGCCGCGGGACTGGTGAGCAGTTCTTC.

This clone was counted once. J is TRBJ2-2 and V is TRBV21-1; the DNA was not used to check the table's D call, TRBD1. TRBV21-1 counts as a pseudogene. The CDR3 contains 15 residues. The CDR3 nucleotides read TGTGCCAGCAGCACAGGGGGCGCTTGGACCGGGGAGCTGTTTTTT. It codes for CASSTGGAWTGELFF.

V usage is TRBV6-2 or TRBV6-3 and J usage is TRBJ2-7; D is perhaps TRBD2 (6 bases). Germline V lookup: CDR1 MNHEY, CDR2 SVGEGT. V was pared by 3 bases and J by 4 bases, with 10 bases between. The CDR3 is 13 amino acids. CDR3 DNA sequence: TGTGCCAGCAGTTATTCACGGGGGTACGAGCAGTACTTC. Translating gives CASSYSRGYEQYF.

In its sample, this clone was seen a few times. This sequence joins TRBV7-2 and TRBJ2-6, with 10 bases identical to TRBD1. From germline, CDR1 is SGHTA and CDR2 FQGNSA. The CDR3 loop spans 19 amino acids. V lost 0 bases to trimming and J lost 2 bases; unmatched junction nucleotides: 7. DNA for the CDR3: TGTGCCAGCAGCTTAGCGGGACAGGGGAATTTTCCTGGGGCCAACGTCCTGACTTTC. Protein product: CASSLAGQGNFPGANVLTF.

The rearrangement links TRBV2 to TRBJ2-5, with 7 positions matching TRBD2. The CDR3 length is 15 residues. Germline V lookup: CDR1 SNHLY, CDR2 FYNNEI. The junction had 12 bases not matched to a gene; V was cut back by 7 bases and J by 4 bases. The CDR3 DNA sequence: TGTGCCAGCATGCCTAGCGGAGGCGTTCGAGAGACCCAGTACTTC. It specifies CASMPSGGVRETQYF.

This chain links TRBV7-2 with TRBJ1-2; tentative D call: TRBD1 (5 bases). The germline CDR1 and CDR2 sequences are SGHTA and FQGNSA. CDR3 size: 13 residues. V was trimmed by 4 bases and J by 4 bases, leaving 10 bases between them. DNA for the CDR3: TGTGCCAGCAGCTCTGGACACTTCTATGGCTACACCTTC. Translation gives CASSSGHFYGYTF.

The chain combines TRBV3-1 (or the pseudogene TRBV3-2) with TRBJ2-2, with D unclear. The CDR3 is made up of 12 amino acids. V gave up 2 bases and J gave up 7 bases, with 5 bases separating them. Germline values: CDR1 LGHDT, CDR2 YNNKEL (reference sequence). CDR3 protein: CASSQWGGELFF. The CDR3 region has the DNA TGTGCCAGCAGCCAATGGGGCGGGGAGCTGTTTTTT.

This clone showed up just a few times. This sequence joins TRBV2 and TRBJ1-6; unclear D gene. From germline, CDR1 is SNHLY and CDR2 FYNNEI. Trimming removed 3 bases from V and 7 bases from J, with 13 bases in between. This CDR3 is 15 amino acids long. CDR3 region: CASSDGQESNSPLHF. The CDR3 nucleotides are TGTGCCAGCAGTGATGGGCAGGAATCGAATTCACCCCTCCACTTT.

J is TRBJ2-5 and V is TRBV19, with D possibly matching TRBD2 (6 bases). Germline lookup yields CDR1 LNHDA and CDR2 SQIVND (reference sequence). The ends were cut back, 5 bases at V and 0 bases at J, with 7 bases in the middle. This CDR3 has 13 amino acids. The CDR3 DNA reads as TGTGCCAGTAGTGGCGGGAACCAAGAGACCCAGTACTTC. Its translation: CASSGGNQETQYF.

The rearrangement uses TRBV28 and TRBJ2-5; D is undetermined. Germline lookup yields CDR1 MDHEN and CDR2 SYDVKM. Trimming removed 7 bases at V and 2 bases at J, with 20 bases between. This CDR3 contains 16 residues. The CDR3 DNA follows: TGTGCCAGCACCACACACATCGACCGATATCAAGAGACCCAGTACTTC. It codes for CASTTHIDRYQETQYF.

This clone has a handful of counts. The V gene is TRBV29-1, the J gene TRBJ1-1; 9 bases are shared with TRBD1. The CDR3 runs 13 residues. In germline, CDR1 is SQVTM, CDR2 ANQGSEA. V lost 7 bases and J lost 1; bases outside the gene matches: 4. The CDR3 nucleotides are TGCAGCGCGACGGACAGGGGGAACACTGAAGCTTTCTTT. It yields the protein CSATDRGNTEAFF.

The chain couples TRBV29-1 to TRBJ2-1; D unclear. CDR1 SQVTM and CDR2 ANQGSEA come from the germline V gene. V shed 6 bases and J shed 7 bases, with 13 bases lying between them. The CDR3 extends over 12 amino acids. The CDR3 reads CSVQYSVNEQFF. The CDR3 DNA is TGCAGCGTCCAATATAGTGTTAATGAGCAGTTCTTC.